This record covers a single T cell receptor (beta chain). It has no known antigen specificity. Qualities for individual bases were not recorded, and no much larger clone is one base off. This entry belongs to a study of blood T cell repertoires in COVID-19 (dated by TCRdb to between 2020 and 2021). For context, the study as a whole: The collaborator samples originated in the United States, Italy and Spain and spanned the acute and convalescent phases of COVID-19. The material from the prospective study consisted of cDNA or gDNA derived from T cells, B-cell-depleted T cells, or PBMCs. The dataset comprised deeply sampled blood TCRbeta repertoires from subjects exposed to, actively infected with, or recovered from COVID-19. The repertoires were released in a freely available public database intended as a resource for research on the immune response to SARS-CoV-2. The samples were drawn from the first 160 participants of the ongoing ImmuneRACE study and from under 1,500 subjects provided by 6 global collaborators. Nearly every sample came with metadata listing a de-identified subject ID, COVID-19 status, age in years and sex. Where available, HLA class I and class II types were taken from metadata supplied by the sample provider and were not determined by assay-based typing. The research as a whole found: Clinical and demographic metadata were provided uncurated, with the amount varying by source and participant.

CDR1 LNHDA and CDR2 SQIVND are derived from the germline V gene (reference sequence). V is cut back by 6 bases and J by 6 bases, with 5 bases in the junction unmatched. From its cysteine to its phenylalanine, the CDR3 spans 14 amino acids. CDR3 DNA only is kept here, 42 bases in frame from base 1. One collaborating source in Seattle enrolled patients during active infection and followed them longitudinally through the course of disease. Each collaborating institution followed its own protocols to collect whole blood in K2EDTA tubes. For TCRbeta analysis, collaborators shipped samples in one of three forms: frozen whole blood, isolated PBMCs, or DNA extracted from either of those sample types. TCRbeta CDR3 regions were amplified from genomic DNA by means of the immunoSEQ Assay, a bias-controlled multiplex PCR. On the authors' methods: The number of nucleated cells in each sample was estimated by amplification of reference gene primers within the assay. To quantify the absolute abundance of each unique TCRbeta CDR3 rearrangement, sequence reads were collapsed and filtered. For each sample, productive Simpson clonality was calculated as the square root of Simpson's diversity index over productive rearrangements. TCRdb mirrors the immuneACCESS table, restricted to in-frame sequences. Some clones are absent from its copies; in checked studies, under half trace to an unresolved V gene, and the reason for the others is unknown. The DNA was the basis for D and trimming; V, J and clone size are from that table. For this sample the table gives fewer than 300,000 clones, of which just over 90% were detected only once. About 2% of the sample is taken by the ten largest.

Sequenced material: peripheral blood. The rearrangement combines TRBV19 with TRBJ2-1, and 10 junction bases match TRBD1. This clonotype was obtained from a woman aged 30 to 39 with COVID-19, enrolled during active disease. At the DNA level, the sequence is TGTGCCAGTAGAACAAGGGACAGGGGCAATGAGCAGTTCTTC. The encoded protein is CASRTRDRGNEQFF.